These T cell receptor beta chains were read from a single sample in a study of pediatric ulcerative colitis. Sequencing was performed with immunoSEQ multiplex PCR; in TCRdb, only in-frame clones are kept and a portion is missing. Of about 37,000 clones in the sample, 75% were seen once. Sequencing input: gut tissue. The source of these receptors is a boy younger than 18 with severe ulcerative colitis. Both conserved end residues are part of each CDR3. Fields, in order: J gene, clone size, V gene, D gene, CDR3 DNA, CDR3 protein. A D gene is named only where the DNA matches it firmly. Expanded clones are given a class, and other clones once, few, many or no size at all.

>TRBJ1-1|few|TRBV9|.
TGTGCCAGCAGCGCGAGGATGAACACTGAAGCTTTCTTT
CASSARMNTEAFF
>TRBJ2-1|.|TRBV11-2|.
TGTGCCAGCAGCTTAGATAGGGCTGAGCAGTTCTTC
CASSLDRAEQFF
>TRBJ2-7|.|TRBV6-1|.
TGTGCCAGCAGTGAAGGTCGGGGGGCATACGAGCAGTACTTC
CASSEGRGAYEQYF
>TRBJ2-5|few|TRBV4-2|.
TGTGCCAGCAGCCAATCTGTCATTCGGGAGACCCAGTACTTC
CASSQSVIRETQYF
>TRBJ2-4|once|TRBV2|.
TGTGCCAGCAGCTCACGACTAGAAGGGAACATTCAGTACTTC
CASSSRLEGNIQYF
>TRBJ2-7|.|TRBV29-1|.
TGCAGCGTTGTAGGCACCTCCTACGAGCAGTACTTC
CSVVGTSYEQYF
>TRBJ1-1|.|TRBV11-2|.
TGTGCCAGCAGCTTACTTTACAGGGCCTCCTCTGAAGCTTTCTTT
CASSLLYRASSEAFF
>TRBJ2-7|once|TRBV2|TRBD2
TGTGCCAGCGGGCCCCAGCGGGGGGGAAGATCCTCCTACGAGCAGTACTTC
CASGPQRGGRSSYEQYF
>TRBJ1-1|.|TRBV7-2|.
TGTGCCAGCAGGGAGATCAGGGAAGCTTTCTTT
CASREIREAFF
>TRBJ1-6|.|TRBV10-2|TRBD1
TGCGCCAGCAGTGCCGGGACAGTTAATAATTCACCCCTCCACTTT
CASSAGTVNNSPLHF
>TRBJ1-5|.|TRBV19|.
TGTGCCAGTAGCCCCGGTAGCAATCAGCCCCAGCATTTT
CASSPGSNQPQHF
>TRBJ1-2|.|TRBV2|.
TGTGCCAGCAGGGGGCCGACAGTTAACTATGGCTACACCTTC
CASRGPTVNYGYTF
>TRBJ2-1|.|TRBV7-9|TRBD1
TGTGCCAGCAGCTTAGCGGGACAGGGGCCCCGGGGCAATGAGCAGTTCTTC
CASSLAGQGPRGNEQFF
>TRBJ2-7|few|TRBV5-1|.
TGTGCCAGCAGCCCGGGGGCAGGGGATACCTACGAGCAGTACTTC
CASSPGAGDTYEQYF
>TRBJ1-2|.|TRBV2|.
TGTGCCAGCAGCTGCTGTAATGGCTACACCTTC
CASSCCNGYTF
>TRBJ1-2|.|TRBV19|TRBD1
TGTGCCAGTATTCGTCGGGCAGGGGGCGACTATGGCTACACCTTC
CASIRRAGGDYGYTF
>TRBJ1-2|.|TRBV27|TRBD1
TGTGCCAGCAGTTTAGGGACAGGGGCGGGGTATAGCTACACCTTC
CASSLGTGAGYSYTF
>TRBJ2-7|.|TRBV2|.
TGTGCCAGCAGTCCGGACAGCTCCTACGAGCAGTACTTC
CASSPDSSYEQYF
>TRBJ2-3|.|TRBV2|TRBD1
TGTGCCAGCAGGTTACAGGGGGCTGATACGCAGTATTTT
CASRLQGADTQYF
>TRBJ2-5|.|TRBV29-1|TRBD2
TGCAGCGTTGCATGGGGGGGCCAAGAGACCCAGTACTTC
CSVAWGGQETQYF
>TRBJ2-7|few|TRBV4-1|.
TGCGCCAGCAGCCAAGACACGGGCACCGATTACGAGCAGTACTTC
CASSQDTGTDYEQYF
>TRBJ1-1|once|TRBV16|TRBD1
TGTGCCAGCAGCCAACTCCAACTTGAGGGGACAGGGTGGAAAGCTTTCTTT
CASSQLQLEGTGWKAFF
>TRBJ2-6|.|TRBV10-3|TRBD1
TGTGCCAGCGCCGGGACAGGGAGGTCTGGGGCCAACGTCCTGACTTTC
CASAGTGRSGANVLTF
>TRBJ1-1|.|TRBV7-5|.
TGTGCCAGCAGCTCGAGCACTGAAGCTTTCTTT
CASSSSTEAFF
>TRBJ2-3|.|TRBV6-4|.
TGTGCCAGCAGCGATACTAGTAGTTCATCAGATACGCAGTATTTT
CASSDTSSSSDTQYF
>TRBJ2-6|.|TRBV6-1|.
TGTGCCAGCAGTGAAATGTACTCTGGGGCCAACGTCCTGACTTTC
CASSEMYSGANVLTF
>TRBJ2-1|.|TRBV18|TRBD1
TGTGCCAGCTCACTGGACCCCGGACAGGGAGAGTTCTTC
CASSLDPGQGEFF
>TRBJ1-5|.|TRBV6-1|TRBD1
TGTGCCAGCAGTTTGGGACAGCGGAATCAGCCCCAGCATTTT
CASSLGQRNQPQHF
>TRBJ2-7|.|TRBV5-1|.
TGCGCCAGCAGCTTTATGAGGGGGGCGGGTGGCGAGCAGTACTTC
CASSFMRGAGGEQYF
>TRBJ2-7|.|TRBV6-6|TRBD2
TGTGCCAGCAGGGACCCTGGGGGGGGGATCTCCTACGAGCAGTACTTC
CASRDPGGGISYEQYF
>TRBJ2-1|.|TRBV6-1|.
TGTGCCAGCAGTGACCTCACCCGACACTACAATGAGCAGTTCTTC
CASSDLTRHYNEQFF
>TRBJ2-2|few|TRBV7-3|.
TGTGCCAGCAGCTTATTGGGGGGCAACACCGGGGAGCTGTTTTTT
CASSLLGGNTGELFF
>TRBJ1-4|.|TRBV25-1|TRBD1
TGTGCCAGCAGTGAACCGGGACAGGGGGCTAGGAAACTGTTTTTT
CASSEPGQGARKLFF
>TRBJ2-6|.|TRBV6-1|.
TGTGCCAGCACCCCGGACTCCTCTGGGGCCAACGTCCTGACTTTC
CASTPDSSGANVLTF
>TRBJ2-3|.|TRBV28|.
TGTGCCAGCAGGTATGAGGGAGATACGCAGTATTTT
CASRYEGDTQYF
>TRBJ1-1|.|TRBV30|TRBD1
TGTGCCTGGAGCGCTGGACAGGGCTGGCGGATGAACACTGAAGCTTTCTTT
CAWSAGQGWRMNTEAFF
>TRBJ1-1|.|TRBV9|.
TGTGCCAGCAGCCCGCGGGGAGGTTCTGAAGCTTTCTTT
CASSPRGGSEAFF
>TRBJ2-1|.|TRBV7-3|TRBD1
TGTGCCAGCACCTTTGACAGGGGTGCCCTAAATGAGCAGTTCTTC
CASTFDRGALNEQFF
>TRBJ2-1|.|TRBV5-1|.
TGCGCCAGCAGCACCGAAGCGCCTTACAATGAGCAGTTCTTC
CASSTEAPYNEQFF
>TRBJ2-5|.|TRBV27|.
TGTGCCAGCAGCCGTTCGGGGATAGAGACCCAGTACTTC
CASSRSGIETQYF
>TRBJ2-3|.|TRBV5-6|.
TGTGCCAGCAGCTTGGGAGTCCACGAGGGGGATACGCAGTATTTT
CASSLGVHEGDTQYF
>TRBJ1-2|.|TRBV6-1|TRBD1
TGTGCCAGCAGTGAAAACCGGGACAGGTTTTCTCGCTACACCTTC
CASSENRDRFSRYTF
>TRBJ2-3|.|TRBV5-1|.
TGCGCCAGCAGGGACGGTGTCTTGGCAGATACGCAGTATTTT
CASRDGVLADTQYF
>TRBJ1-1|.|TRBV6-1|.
TGTGCCAGCAGTGAAAACGGAGGGAACACTGAAGCTTTCTTT
CASSENGGNTEAFF
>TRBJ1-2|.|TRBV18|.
TGTGCCAGCTCACCAGGCCCACTTTATGGCTACACCTTC
CASSPGPLYGYTF
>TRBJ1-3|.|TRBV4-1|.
TGCGCCAGCAGCCAAGACGAGACCTCTGGAAACACCATATATTTT
CASSQDETSGNTIYF
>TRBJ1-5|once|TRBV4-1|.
TGCGCCAGCAGCCAACCCGGACGGGCTAGCAATCAGCCCCAGCATTTT
CASSQPGRASNQPQHF
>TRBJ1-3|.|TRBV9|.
TGTGCCAGCAGCCCCGCCGGGCTGGGTGGAAACACCATATATTTT
CASSPAGLGGNTIYF
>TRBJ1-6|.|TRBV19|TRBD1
TGTGCCAGTAGTAGCGGACAGGGTAATAATTCACCCCTCCACTTT
CASSSGQGNNSPLHF
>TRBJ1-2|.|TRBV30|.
TGTGCCTGGAGTGTATTCAGGGATGGCTACACCTTC
CAWSVFRDGYTF
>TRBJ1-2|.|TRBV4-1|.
TGCGCCAGCAGCCACTCCACTGGCAGGTCCTATGGCTACACCTTC
CASSHSTGRSYGYTF
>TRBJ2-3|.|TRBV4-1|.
TGCGCCAGCAGCCGCTTTGTACTAAGCACAGATACGCAGTATTTT
CASSRFVLSTDTQYF